This TCR beta chain was sequenced during a study of T cell changes during pregnancy in multiple sclerosis. This clone was found once. The CDR3 has 15 amino acids. V lost 2 bases to trimming and J lost 4 bases; unmatched junction nucleotides: 4. From germline, CDR1 is SGHRS and CDR2 YFSETQ. The assay was immunoSEQ multiplex PCR, and TCRdb's table has in-frame clones only and misses some. Among 80,000 to 130,000 clones listed, roughly 92% were seen once. The chain is built from TRBV5-1 and TRBJ2-5; 11 nucleotides match TRBD2. The clonotype comes from a female donor with multiple sclerosis, enrolled in a pregnancy study. Sample: peripheral blood, taken in the second trimester of pregnancy. The CDR3 is CASSFTGLAGETQYF. CDR3 coding DNA: TGCGCCAGCAGCTTTACAGGACTAGCGGGAGAGACCCAGTACTTC.